This T cell receptor (beta chain) was retrieved from a study of T-cell reconstitution after alpha-beta-depleted transplantation in children. Overall study findings and caveats: After one year, T-cell counts and TCRbeta diversity mostly came from new T cells.

This clonotype was observed many times. Its matching antigen is unknown. The ends lost 4 bases at V and 5 bases at J; junction bases unmatched: 7. Germline CDR1 and CDR2: SGHTS and YDEGEE. The CDR3 runs 15 residues. Molecular barcoding with unique molecular identifiers was used for the TCRbeta library. TCRdb redid the calling of the PCR reads with MiXCR, one entry per CDR3 protein. The table includes about 200,000 distinct CDR3 sequences, approximately 6% detected once. The chain joins TRBV5-8 to TRBJ2-3, with TRBD1 matching over 10 bases. This clonotype originated in a girl less than two years old with combined immunodeficiency, due to receive a stem cell transplant. Sequenced here: PBMCs, sampled before TCRalphabeta/CD19-depleted stem cell transplant. CDR3 in DNA: TGTGCCAGCAGCCCGGGACAGGGGCACGGAGATACGCAGTATTTT. Protein: CASSPGQGHGDTQYF.